The source of this T cell receptor (beta chain) is a study of blood T cell repertoires in COVID-19. Produced via immunoSEQ multiplex PCR; TCRdb's table is partial and in-frame only. The sample carries over 300,000 clones, over 75% recorded once. The germline V and J ends were trimmed by 10 bases and 7 bases, with 29 bases remaining between them. Germline CDR1 ENHRY, CDR2 SYGVKD. This CDR3 has 16 amino acids. Sequencing was done on a sample of PBMCs or T cells enriched from blood (not recorded which). The chain has TRBV10-3 and TRBJ2-7; the D gene is possibly TRBD1 (5 bases). The sequence derives from a woman aged 40 to 55 who had recovered from COVID-19. CDR3 DNA: TGTGCCACCACAAGGCTCCTCCGTGACAGTCCTGGGGAGCAGTACTTC. The encoded protein is CATTRLLRDSPGEQYF.